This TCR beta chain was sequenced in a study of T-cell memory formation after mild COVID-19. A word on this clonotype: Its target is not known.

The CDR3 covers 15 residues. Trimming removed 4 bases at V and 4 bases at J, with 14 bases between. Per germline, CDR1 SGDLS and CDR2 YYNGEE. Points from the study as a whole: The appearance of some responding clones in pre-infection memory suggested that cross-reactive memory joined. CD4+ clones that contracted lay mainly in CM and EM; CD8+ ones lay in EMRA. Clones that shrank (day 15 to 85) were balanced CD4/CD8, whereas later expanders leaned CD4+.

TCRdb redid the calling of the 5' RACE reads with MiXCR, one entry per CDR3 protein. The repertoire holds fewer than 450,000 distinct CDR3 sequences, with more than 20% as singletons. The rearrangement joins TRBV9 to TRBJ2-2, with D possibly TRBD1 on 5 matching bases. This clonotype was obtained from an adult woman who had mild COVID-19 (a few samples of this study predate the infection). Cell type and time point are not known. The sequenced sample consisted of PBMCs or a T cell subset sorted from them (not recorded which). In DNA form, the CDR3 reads TGTGCCAGCAGCCCGAGCCAGGGCGGCACCGGGGAGCTGTTTTTT. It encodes CASSPSQGGTGELFF.